The entry below describes one TCR beta chain. This sample is drawn from a study of cytomegalovirus exposure and HLA in healthy donors. The PCR had 60 Vbeta and 13 Jbeta primers. Produced via immunoSEQ multiplex PCR; TCRdb's table is partial and in-frame only. The profile covers roughly 200,000 clones, with around 79% appearing a single time and around 1.6% taken by the ten largest. The V gene lost 2 bases and the J gene lost 8 bases, with 16 bases spanning the gap. The CDR3 has 15 residues. Germline CDR1 MRHNA, CDR2 SNTAGT. The sequence derives from a girl aged 10 to 17 in good health and CMV-seropositive. The material sequenced was PBMCs. This sequence joins TRBV6-4 and TRBJ2-1; no firm D call. CDR3 coding DNA: TGTGCCAGCAGTGACCGTCTCGCCAGGCTCGATGAGCAGTTCTTC. This encodes CASSDRLARLDEQFF.